This paragraph reports one T cell receptor (beta chain). Only in-frame clones appear in the TCRdb table, and some are missing; sequencing was by immunoSEQ multiplex PCR. Found here are around 290,000 clones, about 89% of them singletons; the top ten hold less than 3%. This specimen belongs to a study of blood T cell repertoires in COVID-19. Overall study: PBMCs, B-cell-depleted T cells, or T cells provided the cDNA or gDNA that made up the material.

With 2 bases removed from V and 0 bases from J, the gap between germline ends came to 14 bases. This CDR3 comprises 17 residues. CDR1 MNHEY and CDR2 SVGEGT come from the germline V gene. Which cohort a participant joined came from the clinical history participants gave. The genes are TRBV6-2 or TRBV6-3 and TRBJ2-1; D ambiguous. Material for sequencing was PBMCs or T cells enriched from blood (not recorded which). This clonotype was sampled from a woman under 30 who had recovered from COVID-19. The CDR3 region is CASSYPSKAISYNEQFF. As DNA, the CDR3 is TGTGCCAGCAGTTACCCCTCGAAAGCGATCTCCTACAATGAGCAGTTCTTC.